The rows below give T cell receptor beta chains drawn from one sample of a study of cytomegalovirus exposure and HLA in healthy donors. Clones were sequenced by immunoSEQ multiplex PCR, and TCRdb holds only the in-frame ones, with some missing. Altogether approximately 150,000 clones are present, over 60% being singletons, with the ten largest covering less than 2%. Specimen: PBMCs. These receptor sequences come from a woman aged 30 to 39 in good health and CMV-seronegative. CDR3s include the opening cysteine and the closing phenylalanine or tryptophan. The order of the fields is V gene, J gene, D gene, clone size, CDR3 protein, CDR3 DNA. The D gene is left open where the match is weak. Only some rows state a clone size, as once, few, many or a class for expanded clones.

>TRBV2|TRBJ2-3|TRBD2|NA
CASSRGLAGLSTDTQYF
TGTGCCAGCAGTCGCGGACTAGCGGGGCTTAGCACAGATACGCAGTATTTT
>TRBV5-1|TRBJ1-2|NA|NA
CASGEGEHYGYTF
TGCGCCAGCGGGGAGGGTGAGCACTATGGCTACACCTTC
>TRBV7-6|TRBJ1-4|NA|NA
CASSSSGEKLFF
TGTGCCAGCAGCTCCTCGGGGGAAAAACTGTTTTTT
>TRBV9|TRBJ2-7|NA|NA
CASSLGLVRGEQYF
TGTGCCAGCAGCTTGGGGCTAGTGAGAGGCGAGCAGTACTTC
>TRBV5-5|TRBJ2-4|NA|NA
CASRMTVESAKNIQYF
TGTGCCAGCAGAATGACAGTCGAGTCTGCCAAAAACATTCAGTACTTC
>TRBV5-4|TRBJ1-6|TRBD1|NA
CASSLKGGRWNSPLHF
TGTGCCAGCAGCTTAAAAGGGGGCCGATGGAATTCACCCCTCCACTTT
>TRBV28|TRBJ1-2|TRBD1|NA
CASSLRGLYGYTF
TGTGCCAGCAGTTTAAGGGGGCTCTATGGCTACACCTTC
>TRBV4-2|TRBJ2-2|TRBD2|few
CASSRSGGADTGELFF
TGTGCCAGCAGCCGCAGCGGGGGGGCCGACACCGGGGAGCTGTTTTTT
>TRBV4-1|TRBJ1-5|NA|NA
CASSPEGYGQPQHF
TGCGCCAGCAGCCCGGAGGGTTATGGGCAGCCCCAGCATTTT
>TRBV18|TRBJ2-1|NA|NA
CASSPPSKPLEQFF
TGTGCCAGCTCACCACCGTCCAAGCCATTAGAGCAGTTCTTC
>TRBV30|TRBJ1-1|TRBD1|NA
CAWGQGNVAEAFF
TGTGCCTGGGGACAGGGGAACGTCGCTGAAGCTTTCTTT
>TRBV4-1|TRBJ2-7|TRBD2|NA
CASSLRVAGPYEQYF
TGCGCCAGCAGCCTTCGGGTAGCGGGGCCCTACGAGCAGTACTTC
>TRBV18|TRBJ2-3|TRBD1|NA
CASSPGQAGDTQYF
TGTGCCAGCTCACCGGGACAGGCCGGGGATACGCAGTATTTT
>TRBV29-1|TRBJ2-6|NA|NA
CSVGYGQSYSGANVLTF
TGCAGCGTTGGATATGGACAGTCCTACTCTGGGGCCAACGTCCTGACTTTC
>TRBV27|TRBJ1-2|TRBD1|NA
CASSAWTGGYGYTF
TGTGCCAGCAGTGCCTGGACAGGAGGATATGGCTACACCTTC
>TRBV5-1|TRBJ2-2|NA|NA
CASSFSGNTGELFF
TGCGCCAGCAGCTTCAGCGGGAACACCGGGGAGCTGTTTTTT
>TRBV7-9|TRBJ2-7|NA|NA
CASSFLYEQYF
TGTGCCAGCAGCTTCCTCTACGAGCAGTACTTC
>TRBV27|TRBJ2-7|NA|NA
CASSYGLASTYEQYF
TGTGCCAGCAGTTACGGTCTAGCAAGTACCTACGAGCAGTACTTC
>TRBV7-2|TRBJ1-1|NA|once
CASSYRMGGTEAFF
TGTGCCAGCAGCTACCGTATGGGGGGTACTGAAGCTTTCTTT
>TRBV6-5|TRBJ2-7|NA|NA
CASRGGYEQYF
TGTGCCAGCAGGGGAGGTTACGAGCAGTACTTC
>TRBV30|TRBJ1-5|TRBD1|NA
CAWSLGGGQPQHF
TGTGCCTGGAGTTTAGGGGGCGGCCAGCCCCAGCATTTT
>TRBV7-3|TRBJ2-1|NA|NA
CASSLRRGNEQFF
TGTGCCAGCAGCTTGAGAAGGGGCAATGAGCAGTTCTTC
>TRBV6-1|TRBJ2-3|TRBD2|NA
CASSRLAGATDTQYF
TGTGCCAGCAGTAGACTAGCGGGGGCAACAGATACGCAGTATTTT
>TRBV15|TRBJ2-7|NA|NA
CATSRQDSYEQYF
TGTGCCACCAGCAGACAAGACAGCTACGAGCAGTACTTC
>TRBV11-2|TRBJ2-5|TRBD2|NA
CASSVSGGAAETQYF
TGTGCCAGCAGCGTTAGCGGGGGGGCCGCAGAGACCCAGTACTTC
>TRBV5-6|TRBJ1-1|NA|NA
CASSSGYRNTEAFF
TGTGCCAGCAGCTCCGGTTACCGGAACACTGAAGCTTTCTTT
>TRBV5-1|TRBJ2-5|NA|NA
CASWRVQETQYF
TGCGCCAGCTGGAGAGTTCAAGAGACCCAGTACTTC
>TRBV9|TRBJ1-3|NA|few
CASSVGYRGIGNTIYF
TGTGCCAGCAGCGTAGGTTATAGGGGGATTGGAAACACCATATATTTT
>TRBV25-1|TRBJ2-1|NA|NA
CASSEPQRVLEQFF
TGTGCCAGCAGTGAACCCCAGCGGGTCTTGGAGCAGTTCTTC
>TRBV2|TRBJ2-3|TRBD1|NA
CASNQGARTDTQYF
TGTGCCAGCAACCAGGGGGCTAGGACAGATACGCAGTATTTT
>TRBV19|TRBJ2-2|TRBD1|few
CASTRDRNTGELFF
TGTGCCAGTACCAGGGACAGAAACACCGGGGAGCTGTTTTTT
>TRBV21-1|TRBJ1-2|NA|NA
CALGLTGLYGYTF
TGTGCCCTGGGGCTGACAGGTCTGTATGGCTACACCTTC
>TRBV6-1|TRBJ1-6|NA|NA
CASSETGTHSPLHF
TGTGCCAGCAGTGAGACAGGAACCCATTCACCCCTCCACTTT
>TRBV6-5|TRBJ1-5|NA|few
CASSSRPGVSNQPQHF
TGTGCCAGCAGTTCTCGACCAGGGGTAAGCAATCAGCCCCAGCATTTT
>TRBV7-7|TRBJ2-7|NA|NA
CASSRGASSYEQYF
TGTGCTAGCAGCCGGGGGGCGAGCTCCTACGAGCAGTACTTC
>TRBV10-3|TRBJ2-7|TRBD1|NA
CAITSTGTGDEQYF
TGTGCCATCACCTCTACCGGGACAGGGGACGAGCAGTACTTC
>TRBV7-2|TRBJ1-1|NA|once
CASSLRTPNTEAFF
TGTGCCAGCAGCTTAAGGACACCGAACACTGAAGCTTTCTTT
>TRBV10-3|TRBJ1-2|TRBD1|NA
CAISESGQGNAGYTF
TGTGCCATCAGTGAGTCTGGACAGGGTAATGCCGGCTACACCTTC
>TRBV7-3|TRBJ2-2|TRBD1|NA
CASSPQGAPNTGELFF
TGTGCCAGCAGCCCCCAGGGGGCCCCGAACACCGGGGAGCTGTTTTTT
>TRBV6-5|TRBJ1-2|TRBD1|NA
CASSGTGRGGYTF
TGTGCCAGCAGCGGGACAGGGCGCGGTGGCTACACCTTC
>TRBV5-1|TRBJ2-1|NA|NA
CASIPAGSSYNEQFF
TGCGCCAGCATTCCGGCGGGGTCCTCCTACAATGAGCAGTTCTTC
>TRBV6-5|TRBJ1-2|NA|NA
CASSYQGNYGYTF
TGTGCCAGCAGTTACCAGGGGAACTATGGCTACACCTTC
>TRBV5-6|TRBJ2-5|TRBD1|once
CASSPGQVPMQTQYF
TGTGCCAGCAGCCCGGGACAGGTGCCCATGCAGACCCAGTACTTC
>TRBV21-1|TRBJ2-2|NA|NA
CASSKEGTGVGGELFF
TGTGCCAGCAGCAAAGAGGGGACAGGGGTCGGCGGGGAGCTGTTTTTT
>TRBV10-3|TRBJ1-4|NA|NA
CAISESGDIPEKLFF
TGTGCCATCAGTGAGTCAGGGGACATACCCGAAAAACTGTTTTTT
>TRBV5-1|TRBJ1-1|NA|NA
CASSFRGSNTEAFF
TGCGCCAGCAGCTTTCGGGGATCGAACACTGAAGCTTTCTTT
>TRBV12-5|TRBJ2-2|NA|NA
CASGERDTGELFF
TGTGCTAGTGGCGAGAGAGACACCGGGGAGCTGTTTTTT
>TRBV6-5|TRBJ1-2|TRBD1|NA
CASTKMATGGFGYTF
TGTGCCAGCACCAAAATGGCCACAGGGGGCTTTGGCTACACCTTC
>TRBV29-1|TRBJ2-1|NA|NA
CSVGGGPYNEQFF
TGCAGCGTTGGAGGGGGACCCTACAATGAGCAGTTCTTC
>TRBV30|TRBJ1-4|NA|NA
CAWGGTGQQLFF
TGTGCCTGGGGGGGGACGGGGCAACAACTGTTTTTT
>TRBV27|TRBJ1-2|NA|NA
CASSLSSPGSAGYTF
TGTGCCAGCAGTTTATCGAGTCCGGGTTCGGCTGGCTACACCTTC
>TRBV5-1|TRBJ2-1|TRBD1|NA
CASSSQGNGPYNEQFF
TGCGCCAGCAGTTCACAGGGGAACGGACCTTACAATGAGCAGTTCTTC
>TRBV27|TRBJ1-1|NA|NA
CASSPALFSTEAFF
TGTGCCAGCAGTCCCGCGTTATTTAGCACTGAAGCTTTCTTT
>TRBV27|TRBJ2-2|NA|NA
CASSVGSRAGELFF
TGTGCCAGCAGTGTCGGGAGTCGCGCCGGGGAGCTGTTTTTT
>TRBV6-6|TRBJ1-1|TRBD1|NA
CASSNPQGRSTEAFF
TGTGCCAGCAGTAATCCACAGGGGAGGTCCACTGAAGCTTTCTTT
>TRBV9|TRBJ1-1|NA|NA
CASSVAGRGFRNTEAFF
TGTGCCAGCAGCGTAGCGGGGAGGGGGTTTCGGAACACTGAAGCTTTCTTT
>TRBV6-4|TRBJ2-1|TRBD1|NA
CASSSTGHSINEQFF
TGTGCCAGCAGTTCGACAGGGCATTCGATCAATGAGCAGTTCTTC
>TRBV6-5|TRBJ1-1|TRBD1|NA
CASSSGQGGSEAFF
TGTGCCAGCAGTTCTGGACAGGGGGGGTCTGAAGCTTTCTTT
>TRBV7-9|TRBJ1-2|NA|NA
CASSRGQTNYGYTF
TGTGCCAGCAGCCGCGGACAGACTAACTATGGCTACACCTTC
>TRBV5-4|TRBJ2-1|NA|NA
CASSLPRPGLPEEQFF
TGTGCCAGCAGCTTGCCCCGTCCAGGACTTCCCGAGGAGCAGTTCTTC